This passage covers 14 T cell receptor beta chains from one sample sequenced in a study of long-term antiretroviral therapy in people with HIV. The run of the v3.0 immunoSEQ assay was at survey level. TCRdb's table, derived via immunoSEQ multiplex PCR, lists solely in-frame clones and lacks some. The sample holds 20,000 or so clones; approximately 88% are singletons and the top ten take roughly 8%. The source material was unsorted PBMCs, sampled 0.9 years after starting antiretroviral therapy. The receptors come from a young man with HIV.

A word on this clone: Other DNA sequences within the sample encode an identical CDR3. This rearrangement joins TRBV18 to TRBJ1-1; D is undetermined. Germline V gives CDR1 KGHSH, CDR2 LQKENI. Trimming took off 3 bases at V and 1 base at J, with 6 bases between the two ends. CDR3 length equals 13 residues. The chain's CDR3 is CASSPNGNTEAFF. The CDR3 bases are TGTGCCAGCTCACCTAACGGGAACACTGAAGCTTTCTTT.

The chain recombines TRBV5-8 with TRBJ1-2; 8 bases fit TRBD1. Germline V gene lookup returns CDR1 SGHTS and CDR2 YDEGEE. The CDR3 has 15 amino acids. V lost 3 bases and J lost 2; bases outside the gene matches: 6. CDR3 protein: CASSSDRGPNYGYTF. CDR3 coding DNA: TGTGCCAGCAGCTCCGACAGGGGACCCAACTATGGCTACACCTTC.

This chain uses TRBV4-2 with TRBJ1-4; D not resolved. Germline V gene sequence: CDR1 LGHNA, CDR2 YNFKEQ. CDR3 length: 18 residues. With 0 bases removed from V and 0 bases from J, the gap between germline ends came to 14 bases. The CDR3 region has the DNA TGTGCCAGCAGCCAAGATCCCCCCTTTTCATCAACTAATGAAAAACTGTTTTTT. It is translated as CASSQDPPFSSTNEKLFF.

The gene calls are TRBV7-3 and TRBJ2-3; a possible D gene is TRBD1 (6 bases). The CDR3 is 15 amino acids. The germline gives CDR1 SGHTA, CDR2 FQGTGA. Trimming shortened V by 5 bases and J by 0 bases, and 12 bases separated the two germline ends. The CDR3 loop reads CASSGQSTSTDTQYF. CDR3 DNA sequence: TGTGCCAGCAGCGGACAGAGTACTAGCACAGATACGCAGTATTTT.

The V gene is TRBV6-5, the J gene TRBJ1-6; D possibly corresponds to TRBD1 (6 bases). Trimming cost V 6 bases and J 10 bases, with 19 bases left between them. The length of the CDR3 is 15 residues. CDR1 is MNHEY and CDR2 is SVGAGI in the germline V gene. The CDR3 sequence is CASSGWGAGKSPLHF. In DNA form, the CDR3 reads TGTGCCAGCAGCGGGTGGGGGGCTGGCAAATCACCCCTCCACTTT.

The CDR3 protein is CASSGDRGDSPLHF. CDR3 nucleotides: TGTGCCAGCAGCGGGGACAGGGGTGATTCACCCCTCCACTTT. The rearrangement uses TRBV5-6 and TRBJ1-6; 10 positions match TRBD1. CDR1 and CDR2 from the germline V gene are SGHDT and YYEEEE. Losses at the gene ends were 4 bases for V and 8 bases for J; bases not matched to a gene: 3. The CDR3 is made up of 14 amino acids.

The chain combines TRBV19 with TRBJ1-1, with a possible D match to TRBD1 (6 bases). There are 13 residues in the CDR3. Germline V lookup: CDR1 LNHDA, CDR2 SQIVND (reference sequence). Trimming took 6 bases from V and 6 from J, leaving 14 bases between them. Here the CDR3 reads CASSRGPSAEAFF. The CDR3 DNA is TGTGCCAGTAGCAGGGGCCCCTCAGCTGAAGCTTTCTTT.

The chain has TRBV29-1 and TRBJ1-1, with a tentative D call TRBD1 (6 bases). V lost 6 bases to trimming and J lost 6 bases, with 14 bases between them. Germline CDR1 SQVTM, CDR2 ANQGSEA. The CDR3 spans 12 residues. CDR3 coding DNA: TGCAGCGTCTACAGGGAAATGCCTGAAGCTTTCTTT. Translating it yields CSVYREMPEAFF.

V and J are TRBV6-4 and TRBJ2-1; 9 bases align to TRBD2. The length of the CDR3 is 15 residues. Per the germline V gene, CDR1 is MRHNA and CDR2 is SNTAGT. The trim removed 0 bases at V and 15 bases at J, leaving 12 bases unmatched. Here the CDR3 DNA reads TGTGCCAGCAGTGACTCACTAGCGGGCGACCGCACCCTGTTCTTC. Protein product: CASSDSLAGDRTLFF.

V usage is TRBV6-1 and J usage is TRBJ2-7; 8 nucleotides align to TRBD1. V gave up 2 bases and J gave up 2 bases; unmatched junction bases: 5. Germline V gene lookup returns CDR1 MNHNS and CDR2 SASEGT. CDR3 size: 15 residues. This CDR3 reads CASSEPGQEPYEQYF. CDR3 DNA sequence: TGTGCCAGCAGTGAACCGGGACAGGAGCCCTACGAGCAGTACTTC.

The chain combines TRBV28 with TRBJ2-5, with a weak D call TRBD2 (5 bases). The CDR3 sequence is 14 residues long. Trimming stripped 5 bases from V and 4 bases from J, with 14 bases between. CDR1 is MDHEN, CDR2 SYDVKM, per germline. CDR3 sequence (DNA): TGTGCCAGCAGTCATATTATAGCGCGAGAGACCCAGTACTTC. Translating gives CASSHIIARETQYF. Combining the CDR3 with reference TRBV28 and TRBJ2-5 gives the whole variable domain DVKVTQSSRYLVKRTGEKVFLECVQDMDHENMFWYRQDPGLGLRLIYFSYDVKMKEKGDIPEGYSVSREKKERFSLILESASTNQTSMYLCASSHIIARETQYFGPGTRLLVL.

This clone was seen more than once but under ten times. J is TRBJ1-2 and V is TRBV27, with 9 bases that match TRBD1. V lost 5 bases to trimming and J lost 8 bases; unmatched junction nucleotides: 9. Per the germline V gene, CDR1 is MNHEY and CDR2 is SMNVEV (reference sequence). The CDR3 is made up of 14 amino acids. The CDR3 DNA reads TGTGCCAGCAGTACATCCGGGACAGGGACCGGCTACACCTTC. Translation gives CASSTSGTGTGYTF.

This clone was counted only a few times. The CDR3 coding sequence is TGTGCCAGCAGCTTCCTTATCCCCTACGAGCAGTACTTC. It encodes CASSFLIPYEQYF. The rearrangement joins TRBV7-9 to TRBJ2-7; D unclear. Trimming pared 3 bases from V and 2 bases from J, leaving 8 bases between. Germline lookup yields CDR1 SEHNR and CDR2 FQNEAQ (reference sequence). The CDR3 consists of 13 residues.

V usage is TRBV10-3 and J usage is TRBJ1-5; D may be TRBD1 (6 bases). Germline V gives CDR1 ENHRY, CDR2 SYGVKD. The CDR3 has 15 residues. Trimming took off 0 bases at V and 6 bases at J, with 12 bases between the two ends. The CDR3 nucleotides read TGTGCCATCAGTGAGTCTCTGGGGGGCGCTCAGCCCCAGCATTTT. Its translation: CAISESLGGAQPQHF.